The sequence of this TCR beta chain was determined in a study of regulatory T cells (dated by TCRdb to the late 2010s). For the wider study: The study compared T-cell receptor beta repertoires of sorted regulatory, conventional CD4+ and CD8+ T cells between CD3G-deficient patients and healthy controls.

As encoded in the germline V gene, CDR1 is SGHAT while CDR2 is FQNNGV. From the cysteine up to the phenylalanine, the CDR3 has a length of 16 residues. The entry retains the CDR3 DNA only, 48 bases that are in frame from base 1. Trimming removed 3 bases from V and 0 bases from J, leaving 11 bases between the germline ends. For this clone: Its antigen has not been determined. No much larger clone is present one base from it, and per-base qualities are unavailable.

The multiplex PCR used 52 forward TRBV primers and 13 reverse TRBJ primers, with assay-based and computational corrections for amplification bias. Within the immunoSEQ assay, multiplex PCR amplified rearranged TRB loci from genomic DNA. An Illumina HiSeq platform was used to sequence the TRB amplicons. The study's processing was this. Custom algorithms error-filtered the raw sequences and aligned them to reference gene sequences, after which the immunoSEQ online tools were used for analysis. Productive and nonproductive TRB rearrangement frequencies were evaluated among both unique and total sequences. Assessment of potential self-reactivity relied on the hydrophobicity of positions 6 and 7 in the TRB CDR3, along with their amino acid composition. For group comparisons, t tests, Mann-Whitney tests or two-way ANOVA were performed in Prism software. TCRdb took over this immuneACCESS table, retaining in-frame rearrangements with V and J assigned. Such tables are incomplete; in checked studies, under half of the missing clones stem from an unresolved V gene, and the remainder is unexplained. The DNA was the basis for D and trimming; V, J and clone size are from that table. This sample is represented by about 18,000 clones; more than 90% of them were singletons. About 31% of the sample goes to the ten largest clones.

The paper's findings and limits, for the study overall: Compared with control CD8+ cells, CD8+ T cells derived from patients showed a nonsignificant trend toward reduced Shannon entropy. Repertoires from patients had restricted unique TRB V-J pairs and skewed V and J gene usage, with the strongest effect in regulatory T cells.

Evidence of autoimmunity was present in all CD3G-deficient patients, and the autoimmunity was more severe in two of the patients. Patients ranged from 2 to 39 years of age at testing and had reduced naive and increased memory CD4+ and CD8+ T-cell proportions. The patient group comprised roughly 6 individuals with CD3G deficiency. Patient samples and clinical data came from an international physician network spanning the United States, Europe and Asia. Peripheral blood mononuclear cells were isolated by Ficoll density separation. A FACSAria cell sorter was used to isolate CD3+ CD8+ CD4- T cells. The sequencing input was CD8+ T cells sorted from blood. The sequence links TRBV11-2 to TRBJ1-4, with TRBD1 tentatively as D gene (5 bases match). This TCR was sampled from a person under 30 with CD3G deficiency. The CDR3 region: CASSFPRGTTNEKLFF. The sequenced DNA is TGTGCCAGCAGCTTCCCTCGGGGGACAACTAATGAAAAACTGTTTTTT.